A selection of T cell receptor beta chains follows, all from one sample in a study of blood T cells in healthy people across ages. TCRdb analysed the 5' RACE reads with MiXCR anew, one entry per CDR3 protein. Of 1.5 million to 2 million distinct CDR3 sequences in the sample, about 50% were seen once. The sequencing sample was made of blood. Receptor source: a woman aged 40 to 55 in good health. Each CDR3 is given with its conserved first and last residue. The D gene is left open where the match is weak. Size tells how often a clone was seen (once, few, many) or the class of an expanded clone, and some rows leave it out.

-	-	TRBV29-1	TRBJ1-2	CSVEARTRSNLLNYGYTF	TGCAGCGTTGAAGCCAGGACAAGGTCGAACCTCTTAAACTATGGCTACACCTTC
-	-	TRBV9	TRBJ2-1	CASSVGSSRNYNEQFF	TGTGCCAGCAGCGTAGGTTCGTCTAGAAATTACAATGAGCAGTTCTTC
once	TRBD1	TRBV20-1	TRBJ1-4	CSARGGTVNEKLFF	TGCAGTGCTAGGGGGGGGACAGTTAATGAAAAACTGTTTTTT
few	-	TRBV5-1	TRBJ2-5	CASSFRGFEGEQYF	TGCGCCAGCAGCTTCCGCGGGTTTGAGGGGGAGCAGTACTTC
few	-	TRBV20-1	TRBJ2-7	CSARGRVEGEQYF	TGCAGTGCTAGGGGTCGGGTCGAGGGCGAGCAGTACTTC
-	-	TRBV6-2/TRBV6-3	TRBJ2-5	CASSYAGANQETQYF	TGTGCCAGCAGTTACGCCGGGGCTAACCAAGAGACCCAGTACTTC
-	-	TRBV12-3/TRBV12-4	TRBJ1-1	CASSLPGAVTEAFF	TGTGCCAGCAGTTTGCCGGGGGCGGTCACTGAAGCTTTCTTT
few	TRBD1	TRBV4-2	TRBJ1-5	CASKEAGGSNQPQHF	TGTGCCAGCAAGGAGGCAGGGGGAAGCAATCAGCCCCAGCATTTT
few	-	TRBV2	TRBJ2-5	CASRGDKPQEETQYF	TGTGCCAGCAGGGGGGACAAACCCCAGGAGGAGACCCAGTACTTC
-	-	TRBV5-1	TRBJ2-1	CASSLLRSPGNEQFF	TGCGCCAGCAGTTTACTCAGGAGCCCGGGTAATGAGCAGTTCTTC
-	-	TRBV5-1	TRBJ1-2	CASTQGSSGYTF	TGCGCCAGTACCCAGGGTTCGAGCGGCTACACCTTC
-	TRBD2	TRBV5-1	TRBJ2-3	CASSRAGAGDTQYF	TGTGCCAGCAGCCGAGCGGGGGCGGGAGATACGCAGTATTTT